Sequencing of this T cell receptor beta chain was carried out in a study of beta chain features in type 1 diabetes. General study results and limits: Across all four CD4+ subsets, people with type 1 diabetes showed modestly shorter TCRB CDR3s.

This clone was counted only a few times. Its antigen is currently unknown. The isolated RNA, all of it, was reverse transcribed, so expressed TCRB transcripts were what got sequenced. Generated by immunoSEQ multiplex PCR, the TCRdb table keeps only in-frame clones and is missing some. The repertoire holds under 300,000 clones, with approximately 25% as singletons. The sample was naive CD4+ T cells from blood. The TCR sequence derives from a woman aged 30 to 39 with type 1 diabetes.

CDR3 sequence: CAWIGPGARRGYGYTF. Written as DNA, the CDR3 is TGTGCCTGGATCGGCCCCGGGGCCCGCAGGGGCTATGGCTACACCTTC. This chain links TRBV30 with TRBJ1-2; weak D call: TRBD1 (6 bases). Trimming took 4 bases from V and 4 from J, leaving 22 bases between them. The length of the CDR3 is 16 residues. CDR1 and CDR2 (germline): GTSNPN, SVGIG (reference sequence).